The 4 T cell receptor beta chains presented below share a single source sample, sequenced in a study of regulatory T cells in long-lasting Graves disease. Arm-PCR of CDR3 regions and iRepertoire HTBI primers were the basis on which TCR beta libraries were built. TCRdb processed the multiplex PCR reads anew with MiXCR; each CDR3 protein has one entry. The repertoire holds a few hundred thousand distinct CDR3 sequences, with roughly 23% as singletons. Time point defined: persistent/refractory GD, antithyroid drugs over 5 years with positive TRAb. The TCR library was made from RNA that had been extracted from PBMCs in TRIzol. The sequencing used peripheral blood mononuclear cells (PBMCs), collected when the disease was refractory, from a patient treated with antithyroid drugs. These TCRs come from a female donor with Graves disease.

This clonotype was counted many times. This chain connects TRBV11-2 to TRBJ1-6; D gene uncertain. This CDR3 comprises 13 residues. The V end lost 11 bases, the J end lost 10 bases, and 18 bases lay between the germline ends. Germline CDR1 is SGHAT and CDR2 is FQNNGV. The CDR3 nucleotides read TGTGCCGGAGGAGAGGGTCGGGAGTCACCCCTCCACTTT. Its protein product is CAGGEGRESPLHF.

A note on this clonotype: With a much larger clone just one base away, this may be a read error. This chain joins TRBV20-1 and TRBJ2-2; 9 bases line up with TRBD1. Germline V gene data show CDR1 as DFQATT and CDR2 as SNEGSKA (reference sequence). The CDR3 extends over 15 amino acids. V was clipped by 5 bases and J by 3 bases; unmatched bases: 7. The CDR3 is CSAGETGGYTGELFF. Here the CDR3 DNA reads TGCAGTGCTGGTGAGACAGGGGGTTACACCGGGGAGCTGTTTTTT.

This clonotype has ten or more counts. The chain couples TRBV28 to TRBJ2-7; D is perhaps TRBD2 (6 bases). CDR1 and CDR2 (germline): MDHEN, SYDVKM. V was pared by 4 bases and J by 2 bases, with 12 bases between. The CDR3 length is 14 residues. The DNA for the CDR3 is TGTGCCAGCAGTTCCTACCCGGGGGCCTACGAGCAGTACTTC. Its translation is CASSSYPGAYEQYF. Full variable domain (outside the CDR3, taken from reference TRBV28 and TRBJ2-7): DVKVTQSSRYLVKRTGEKVFLECVQDMDHENMFWYRQDPGLGLRLIYFSYDVKMKEKGDIPEGYSVSREKKERFSLILESASTNQTSMYLCASSSYPGAYEQYFGPGTRLTVT.

The rearrangement joins TRBV5-1 to TRBJ2-1; TRBD2 matches 10 bases. CDR3 length equals 16 residues. The germline gives CDR1 SGHRS, CDR2 YFSETQ. The trim removed 1 base at V and 5 bases at J, leaving 6 bases unmatched. This chain's CDR3 is CASSLLASGGNNEQFF. CDR3 DNA: TGCGCCAGCAGCTTGTTGGCTAGCGGGGGAAACAATGAGCAGTTCTTC.